This T cell receptor beta chain was sequenced in a study of OX40 agonist ivuxolimab in advanced cancers. Looking at the study overall: Enrollees could have had prior anti-PD-1, anti-PD-L1 or anti-CTLA-4 therapy, which 35% to 40% had received.

This CDR3 contains 14 residues. In germline, CDR1 is GTSNPN, CDR2 SVGIG (reference sequence). Trimming took 1 base from V and 1 from J, leaving 10 bases between them. Findings and caveats of the study: There was clonal expansion of CD4+ and CD8+ blood T cells by week 6 at 0.1 to 3.0 mg/kg.

Some clones are missing from TCRdb's copy, which holds only in-frame ones; the method was immunoSEQ multiplex PCR. Seen here are roughly 89,000 clones, about 80% observed once, and the top ten hold approximately 2%. Anyone with autoimmune disease history or systemic immunosuppression was excluded. Researchers took blood at baseline, on cycle 4 day 1, and on cycle 7 day 1. A remark on this clone: Antigen unknown.

This TCR was recovered from an adult with an advanced solid tumor such as melanoma, head and neck, liver or kidney cancer. The V gene is TRBV30, the J gene TRBJ2-5; maybe TRBD2 (6 bases). The source material was CD4+ or CD8+ T cells sorted from blood, sampled in a trial of the OX40 agonist ivuxolimab. This chain's CDR3 is CAWSALGGQETQYF. The CDR3 nucleotides are TGTGCCTGGAGTGCCCTGGGGGGCCAAGAGACCCAGTACTTC.